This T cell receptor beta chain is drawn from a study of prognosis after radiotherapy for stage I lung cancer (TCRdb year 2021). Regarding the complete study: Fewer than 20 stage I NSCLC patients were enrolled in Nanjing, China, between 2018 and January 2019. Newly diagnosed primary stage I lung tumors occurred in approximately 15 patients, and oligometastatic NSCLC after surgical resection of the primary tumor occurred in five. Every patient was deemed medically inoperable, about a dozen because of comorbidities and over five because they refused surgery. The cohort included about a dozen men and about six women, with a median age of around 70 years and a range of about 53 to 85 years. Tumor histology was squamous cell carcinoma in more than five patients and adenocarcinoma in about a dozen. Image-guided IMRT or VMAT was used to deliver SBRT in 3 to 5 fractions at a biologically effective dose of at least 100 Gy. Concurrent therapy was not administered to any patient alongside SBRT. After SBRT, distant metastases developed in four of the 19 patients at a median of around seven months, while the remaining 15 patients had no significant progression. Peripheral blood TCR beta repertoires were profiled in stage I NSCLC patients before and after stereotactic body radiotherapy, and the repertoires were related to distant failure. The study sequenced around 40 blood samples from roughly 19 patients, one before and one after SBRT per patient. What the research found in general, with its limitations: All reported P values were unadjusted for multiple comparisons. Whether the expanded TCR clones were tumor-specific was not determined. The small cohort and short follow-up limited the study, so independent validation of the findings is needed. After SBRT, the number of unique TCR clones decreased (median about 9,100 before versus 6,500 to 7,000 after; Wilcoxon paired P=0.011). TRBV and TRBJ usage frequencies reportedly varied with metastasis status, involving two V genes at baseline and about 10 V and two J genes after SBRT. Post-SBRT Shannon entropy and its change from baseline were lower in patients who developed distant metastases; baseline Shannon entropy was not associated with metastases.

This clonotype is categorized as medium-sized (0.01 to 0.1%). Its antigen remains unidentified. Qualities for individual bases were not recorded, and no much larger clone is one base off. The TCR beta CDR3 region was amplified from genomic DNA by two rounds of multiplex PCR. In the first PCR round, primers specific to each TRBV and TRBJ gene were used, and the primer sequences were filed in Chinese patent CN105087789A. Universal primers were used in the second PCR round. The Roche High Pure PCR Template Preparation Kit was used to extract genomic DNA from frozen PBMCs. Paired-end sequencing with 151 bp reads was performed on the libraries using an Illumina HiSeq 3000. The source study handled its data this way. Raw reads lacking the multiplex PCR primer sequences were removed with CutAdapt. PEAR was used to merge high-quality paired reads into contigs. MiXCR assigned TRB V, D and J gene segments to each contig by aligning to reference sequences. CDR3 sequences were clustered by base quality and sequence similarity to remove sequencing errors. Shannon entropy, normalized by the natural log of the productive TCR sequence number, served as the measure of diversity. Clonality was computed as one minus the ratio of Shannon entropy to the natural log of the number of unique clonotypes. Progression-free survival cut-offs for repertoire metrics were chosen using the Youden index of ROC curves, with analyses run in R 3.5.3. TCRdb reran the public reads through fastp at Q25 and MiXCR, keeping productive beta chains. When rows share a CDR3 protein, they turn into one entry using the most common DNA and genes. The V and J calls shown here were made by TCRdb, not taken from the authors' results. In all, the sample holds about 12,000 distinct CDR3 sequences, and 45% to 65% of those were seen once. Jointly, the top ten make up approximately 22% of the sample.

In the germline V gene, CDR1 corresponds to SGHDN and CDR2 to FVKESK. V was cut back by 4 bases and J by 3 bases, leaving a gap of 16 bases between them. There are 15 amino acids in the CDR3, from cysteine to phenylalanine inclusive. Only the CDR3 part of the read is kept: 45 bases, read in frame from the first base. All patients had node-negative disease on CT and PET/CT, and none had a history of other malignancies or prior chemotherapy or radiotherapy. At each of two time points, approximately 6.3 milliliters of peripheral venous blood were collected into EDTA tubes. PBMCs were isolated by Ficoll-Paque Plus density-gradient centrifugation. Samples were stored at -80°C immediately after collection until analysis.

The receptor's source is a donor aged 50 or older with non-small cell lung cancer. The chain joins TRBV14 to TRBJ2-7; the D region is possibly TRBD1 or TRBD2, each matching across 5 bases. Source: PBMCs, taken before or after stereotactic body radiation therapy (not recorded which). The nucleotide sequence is TGTGCCAGCAGCCCCGGGTATGGTGGGGGCTACGAGCAGTACTTC. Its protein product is CASSPGYGGGYEQYF.